The rows below give T cell receptor beta chains drawn from one sample of a study of CD8 T cells in Susac syndrome. One entry per CDR3 protein results from TCRdb running MiXCR on the immunoSEQ multiplex PCR reads. Among about 300,000 distinct CDR3 sequences, around 91% were seen once, and the ten largest hold less than 0.2%. The sequencing input was CD8+ T cells from PBMCs. The receptors were sampled from a human donor with multiple sclerosis. CDR3s include the opening cysteine and the closing phenylalanine or tryptophan. A D gene is named only where the DNA matches it firmly. Clone size is stated in some rows and not others, as once, few, many or a class when expanded.

clone size: NA
CDR3 length: 16
J gene: TRBJ1-6
V gene: TRBV3-1
D gene: NA
CDR3 DNA: TGTGCCAGCAAAGAAACCCCGGGCAACTATAATTCACCCCTCCACTTT
CDR3 protein: CASKETPGNYNSPLHF

clone size: NA
CDR3 length: 13
J gene: TRBJ1-4
V gene: TRBV5-1
D gene: NA
CDR3 DNA: TGCGCCAGCGCTCTTTGGGGGGATGAAAAACTGTTTTTT
CDR3 protein: CASALWGDEKLFF

clone size: NA
CDR3 length: 13
J gene: TRBJ1-6
V gene: TRBV14
D gene: NA
CDR3 DNA: TGTGCCAGCAGCCAAGGAGCACTGTTCCCCCTCCACTTT
CDR3 protein: CASSQGALFPLHF

clone size: NA
CDR3 length: 16
J gene: TRBJ1-2
V gene: TRBV19
D gene: TRBD1
CDR3 DNA: TGTGCCAGGCACCGGACAGGGAACCTTTTATACTATGGCTACACCTTC
CDR3 protein: CARHRTGNLLYYGYTF

clone size: few
CDR3 length: 11
J gene: TRBJ2-1
V gene: TRBV12-3/TRBV12-4
D gene: NA
CDR3 DNA: TGTGCCAGCAGTTTAGCCCATGAGCAGTTCTTC
CDR3 protein: CASSLAHEQFF

clone size: NA
CDR3 length: 16
J gene: TRBJ1-4
V gene: TRBV7-9
D gene: NA
CDR3 DNA: TGTGCCAGCAGCGCTTCTGAAAGGAGGACTAATGAAAAACTGTTTTTT
CDR3 protein: CASSASERRTNEKLFF

clone size: once
CDR3 length: 15
J gene: TRBJ1-1
V gene: TRBV11-2
D gene: TRBD1
CDR3 DNA: TGTGCCAGCAGCCAAAATCCAGGGGGGAACACTGAAGCTTTCTTT
CDR3 protein: CASSQNPGGNTEAFF

clone size: NA
CDR3 length: 14
J gene: TRBJ2-2
V gene: TRBV6-5
D gene: NA
CDR3 DNA: TGTGCCAGCAGGTCCGGGAGAGAGGCCGGGGAGCTGTTTTTT
CDR3 protein: CASRSGREAGELFF

clone size: NA
CDR3 length: 20
J gene: TRBJ2-1
V gene: TRBV6-2/TRBV6-3
D gene: TRBD2
CDR3 DNA: TGTGCCAGCAGTTACCCTGGGACTAGCGATTATCTGAGCTCCTACAATGAGCAGTTCTTC
CDR3 protein: CASSYPGTSDYLSSYNEQFF

clone size: NA
CDR3 length: 16
J gene: TRBJ1-1
V gene: TRBV3-1
D gene: NA
CDR3 DNA: TGTGCCAGCAGCCGGAGATTCAGGGGCAAAAACACTGAAGCTTTCTTT
CDR3 protein: CASSRRFRGKNTEAFF

clone size: NA
CDR3 length: 14
J gene: TRBJ1-2
V gene: TRBV7-9
D gene: TRBD1
CDR3 DNA: TGTGCCAGCAGCCCTTACAGGGGCCTCTATGGCTACACCTTC
CDR3 protein: CASSPYRGLYGYTF

clone size: NA
CDR3 length: 16
J gene: TRBJ2-1
V gene: TRBV9
D gene: NA
CDR3 DNA: TGTGCCAGCAGCGTAGGAGGCGGAGGGGAATACAATGAGCAGTTCTTC
CDR3 protein: CASSVGGGGEYNEQFF

clone size: NA
CDR3 length: 18
J gene: TRBJ2-2
V gene: TRBV28
D gene: TRBD2
CDR3 DNA: TGTGCCAGCAGTTTACGGGCCGGGGAGCGGGGCAACACCGGGGAGCTGTTTTTT
CDR3 protein: CASSLRAGERGNTGELFF

clone size: NA
CDR3 length: 16
J gene: TRBJ1-4
V gene: TRBV7-9
D gene: NA
CDR3 DNA: TGTGCCAGCAGCTTAGCGGGGAGCATTTTTAATGAAAAACTGTTTTTT
CDR3 protein: CASSLAGSIFNEKLFF

clone size: NA
CDR3 length: 17
J gene: TRBJ2-5
V gene: TRBV29-1
D gene: NA
CDR3 DNA: TGCAGCGTTCGTCAGGGTGCGAAAGGGTGGTACCAAGAGACCCAGTACTTC
CDR3 protein: CSVRQGAKGWYQETQYF

clone size: once
CDR3 length: 13
J gene: TRBJ2-7
V gene: TRBV6-1
D gene: NA
CDR3 DNA: TGTGCCAGCAGCGGGACACGGTTCTACGAGCAGTACTTC
CDR3 protein: CASSGTRFYEQYF

clone size: NA
CDR3 length: 12
J gene: TRBJ1-6
V gene: TRBV5-6
D gene: NA
CDR3 DNA: TGTGCCAGCAGCTTAAGAAGTTCACCCCTCCACTTT
CDR3 protein: CASSLRSSPLHF

clone size: NA
CDR3 length: 14
J gene: TRBJ2-7
V gene: TRBV5-1
D gene: TRBD1
CDR3 DNA: TGCGCCAGCAGCCCGGGACAGATCTCCTACGAGCAGTACTTC
CDR3 protein: CASSPGQISYEQYF

clone size: NA
CDR3 length: 12
J gene: TRBJ1-1
V gene: TRBV19
D gene: NA
CDR3 DNA: TGTGCCAGTAGTGAGGGGAACACTGAAGCTTTCTTT
CDR3 protein: CASSEGNTEAFF

clone size: NA
CDR3 length: 16
J gene: TRBJ2-3
V gene: TRBV4-3
D gene: TRBD2
CDR3 DNA: TGCGCCAGCAGCCAAGATCTAGCGGGAGCCACAGATACGCAGTATTTT
CDR3 protein: CASSQDLAGATDTQYF

clone size: NA
CDR3 length: 14
J gene: TRBJ1-3
V gene: TRBV28
D gene: NA
CDR3 DNA: TGTGCCCCCATGGCGGGGAGATTCGGAAACACCATATATTTT
CDR3 protein: CAPMAGRFGNTIYF

clone size: NA
CDR3 length: 18
J gene: TRBJ2-6
V gene: TRBV15
D gene: NA
CDR3 DNA: TGTGCCACCAGCAGTCCCCGGACAGACAATTCTGGGGCCAACGTCCTGACTTTC
CDR3 protein: CATSSPRTDNSGANVLTF

clone size: NA
CDR3 length: 15
J gene: TRBJ2-1
V gene: TRBV9
D gene: TRBD2
CDR3 DNA: TGTGCCAGCAGCGTCGTTAGCGGGGCTAACAATGAGCAGTTCTTC
CDR3 protein: CASSVVSGANNEQFF

clone size: NA
CDR3 length: 14
J gene: TRBJ2-1
V gene: TRBV5-1
D gene: TRBD1
CDR3 DNA: TGCGCCAGCTTTAGGAGGGACAGGGTAAATGAGCAGTTCTTC
CDR3 protein: CASFRRDRVNEQFF

clone size: NA
CDR3 length: 15
J gene: TRBJ2-2
V gene: TRBV3-1
D gene: TRBD2
CDR3 DNA: TGTGCCAGCAGCCCCTTTTTAGCGGGCACCGGGGAGCTGTTTTTT
CDR3 protein: CASSPFLAGTGELFF

clone size: NA
CDR3 length: 14
J gene: TRBJ2-1
V gene: TRBV6-2/TRBV6-3
D gene: NA
CDR3 DNA: TGTGCCAGTACACCTAACCTAGGTGACCACGAGCAGTTCTTC
CDR3 protein: CASTPNLGDHEQFF

clone size: NA
CDR3 length: 16
J gene: TRBJ2-2
V gene: TRBV20-1
D gene: NA
CDR3 DNA: TGCAGTGCTAGTCCCCTAGCACTGCATAACACCGGGGAGCTGTTTTTT
CDR3 protein: CSASPLALHNTGELFF

clone size: NA
CDR3 length: 15
J gene: TRBJ2-7
V gene: TRBV4-2
D gene: NA
CDR3 DNA: TGTGCCAGCAGCCAGTTCGGGCAGGCCTTGTACGAGCAGTACTTC
CDR3 protein: CASSQFGQALYEQYF

clone size: NA
CDR3 length: 14
J gene: TRBJ2-7
V gene: TRBV10-3
D gene: NA
CDR3 DNA: TGTGCCATCAGTGGAGAGCTGCAGCCCTACGAGCAGTACTTC
CDR3 protein: CAISGELQPYEQYF